The 26 T cell receptor beta chains below all came from one sample that was sequenced in a study of blood T cell repertoires in COVID-19. Profiled with immunoSEQ multiplex PCR; TCRdb holds only in-frame clones, not every one. The sample has 130,000 to 150,000 clones, around 81% seen once; the top ten hold more than 7%. Sequenced input: peripheral blood. All receptors derive from a human donor with acute or convalescent COVID-19. The donor label of this sample is uncertain.

The rearrangement uses TRBV7-2 and TRBJ1-6; TRBD1 might be the D (6 bases). The germline V and J ends were trimmed by 5 bases and 4 bases, with 12 bases remaining between them. CDR3 size: 15 residues. Germline V gives CDR1 SGHTA, CDR2 FQGNSA. This CDR3 reads CASSQFGQYNSPLHF. CDR3 nucleotides: TGTGCCAGCAGCCAATTTGGACAGTATAATTCACCCCTCCACTTT.

This clone was recorded once. The J gene is TRBJ2-5, the V gene TRBV5-4; D is possibly TRBD1 (6 bases). The CDR3 is 14 amino acids. Trimming pared 6 bases from V and 2 bases from J, leaving 14 bases between. Per the germline V gene, CDR1 is SGHNT and CDR2 is YYREEE (reference sequence). The DNA of the CDR3 is TGTGCCAGCACCCAGGGGCAGGTTCAAGAGACCCAGTACTTC. This sequence encodes CASTQGQVQETQYF.

The chain employs TRBV3-1 (or the pseudogene TRBV3-2) and TRBJ2-5; the D gene is possibly TRBD2 (5 bases). Germline V gene sequence: CDR1 LGHDT, CDR2 YNNKEL (reference sequence). V lost 0 bases and J lost 6, with 17 bases in between. The CDR3 loop spans 16 amino acids. CDR3 in amino acids: CASSQELGSWAKTQYF. The CDR3 DNA reads TGTGCCAGCAGCCAAGAACTAGGGAGTTGGGCGAAGACCCAGTACTTC.

This clone was picked up a small number of times. The genes are TRBV10-3 and TRBJ2-7; 7 bases align to TRBD2. CDR3 length: 12 amino acids. The ends lost 11 bases at V and 0 bases at J; junction bases unmatched: 4. Germline CDR1 and CDR2: ENHRY and SYGVKD. The CDR3 bases are TGTGCCGCCAGGGAGGGCTCCTACGAGCAGTACTTC. This codes for CAAREGSYEQYF.

In nucleotides, the CDR3 is TGTGCCTGGAGGACTTATGGAGTGAACACTGAAGCTTTCTTT. It is translated as CAWRTYGVNTEAFF. V usage is TRBV30 and J usage is TRBJ1-1; D uncertain. Germline CDR1 reads GTSNPN; CDR2 reads SVGIG (reference sequence). Trimming shortened V by 3 bases and J by 0 bases, and 11 bases separated the two germline ends. This CDR3 comprises 14 residues.

The gene calls are TRBV6-5 and TRBJ2-1, with a tentative D call TRBD1 (5 bases). Trimming stripped 6 bases from V and 3 bases from J, with 15 bases between. Per the germline V gene, CDR1 is MNHEY and CDR2 is SVGAGI. CDR3 length equals 15 residues. CDR3 nucleotides: TGTGCCAGCAGAGGGGAAGCGAATGGCTACAATGAGCAGTTCTTC. Its protein product is CASRGEANGYNEQFF.

Worth noting for this clone: The germline gene is not matched at one end of the junction; a read error may be the cause. This rearrangement joins TRBV6-1 to TRBJ2-3, with TRBD2 matching 8 bases. Germline assignment: CDR1 MNHNS and CDR2 SASEGT. The CDR3 consists of 13 residues. CDR3: CASSERAGVGRDF. CDR3 DNA sequence: TGTGCCAGCAGTGAACGAGCGGGAGTTGGGAGGGATTTT.

This clone has a handful of counts. This rearrangement joins TRBV13 to TRBJ1-1; possible D gene TRBD1, 5 bases. CDR1 and CDR2 from the germline V gene are PRHDT and FYEKMQ (reference sequence). The CDR3 runs to 13 residues. The ends were cut back, 5 bases at V and 4 bases at J, with 11 bases in the middle. CDR3 protein: CASSAGGVTEAFF. For the CDR3, the DNA is TGTGCCAGCAGCGCCGGGGGGGTCACTGAAGCTTTCTTT.

This chain uses TRBV18 with TRBJ1-5; D possibly corresponds to TRBD1 (5 bases). This CDR3 is built from 14 residues. V shed 6 bases and J shed 9 bases, with 18 bases lying between them. Germline V lookup: CDR1 KGHSH, CDR2 LQKENI. The chain's CDR3 is CASSPGQGMVPQHF. In nucleotides, the CDR3 is TGTGCCAGCTCCCCTGGGCAGGGTATGGTGCCCCAGCATTTT.

V is TRBV6-6 and J is TRBJ1-1, with 10 bases lining up with TRBD1. J lost 8 bases, V lost 5 bases, and 8 bases had no gene match. Germline values: CDR1 MNHNY, CDR2 SVGAGI (reference sequence). The CDR3 runs to 14 residues. The CDR3 DNA follows: TGTGCCAGCAGTCGGGCCGGGACAGGGGAAGAAGCTTTCTTT. As protein: CASSRAGTGEEAFF.

The rearrangement uses TRBV12-3 or TRBV12-4 and TRBJ2-3; no clear D gene. Trimming cost V 5 bases and J 3 bases, with 6 bases left between them. The CDR3 spans 12 residues. CDR3 loop: CASSTGTDTQYF. In nucleotides, the CDR3 is TGTGCCAGCAGTACCGGGACAGATACGCAGTATTTT.

This chain connects TRBV5-4 to TRBJ1-1; possible D gene TRBD1, 5 bases. This CDR3 comprises 12 residues. The germline V gene has CDR1 SGHNT and CDR2 YYREEE (reference sequence). Between the trimmed V and J ends, which lost 8 bases and 6 bases, there was a span of 14 bases. CDR3 residues: CASFHRDSEAFF. CDR3 DNA: TGTGCCAGTTTCCACCGGGACTCTGAAGCTTTCTTT.

The V and J genes are TRBV5-1 and TRBJ2-3; D might be TRBD2 (5 bases). Trimming cost V 1 base and J 1 base, with 7 bases left between them. This CDR3 spans 14 amino acids. Germline loops: CDR1 SGHRS, CDR2 YFSETQ. The CDR3 coding sequence is TGCGCCAGCAGCTTGTTCGGGGGCACAGATACGCAGTATTTT. Residues: CASSLFGGTDTQYF.

V is TRBV10-3 and J is TRBJ1-4; unclear D gene. This CDR3 has 12 residues. CDR1 ENHRY and CDR2 SYGVKD come from the germline V gene. V shed 6 bases and J shed 4 bases, with 6 bases lying between them. The CDR3 DNA is TGTGCCATCAGCCAGGTTAATGAAAAACTGTTTTTT. The encoded protein is CAISQVNEKLFF.

This chain uses TRBV7-9 with TRBJ1-1; 8 nucleotides agree with TRBD1. With 6 bases clipped from V and 10 bases from J, the junction kept 4 bases outside the gene matches. The CDR3 has 11 residues. In germline, CDR1 is SEHNR, CDR2 FQNEAQ (reference sequence). The CDR3 spells CASSQGAGAFF. In DNA, the CDR3 is TGTGCCAGCAGTCAGGGGGCGGGAGCTTTCTTT.

Note on this clone: This may come from a read error, since a much larger clone is one base off. J is TRBJ1-1 and V is TRBV5-8; D is ambiguous. Germline loops: CDR1 SGHTS, CDR2 YDEGEE. This CDR3 has 13 amino acids. V was shortened by 4 bases and J by 0 bases, with 7 bases between the two germline ends. CDR3 loop: CASSLTVNTEAFF. The CDR3 DNA reads as TGTGCCAGCAGCCTAACTGTGAACACTGAAGCTTTCTTT.

This chain's CDR3 is CAWSVGAGDEKLFF. The CDR3 DNA reads as TGTGCCTGGAGTGTAGGGGCGGGGGATGAAAAACTGTTTTTT. The chain carries TRBV30 and TRBJ1-4, with a possible D match to TRBD1 (5 bases). The CDR3 loop spans 14 amino acids. CDR1 is GTSNPN, CDR2 SVGIG, per germline (reference sequence). V lost 0 bases and J lost 6, with 11 bases in between. Together with reference TRBV30 and TRBJ1-4, the CDR3 gives the full variable domain: SQTIHQWPATLVQPVGSPLSLECTVEGTSNPNLYWYRQAAGRGLQLLFYSVGIGQISSEVPQNLSASRPQDRQFILSSKKLLLSDSGFYLCAWSVGAGDEKLFFGSGTQLSVL.

This clone came up once. The J gene is TRBJ1-2, the V gene TRBV6-5; maybe TRBD1 (6 bases). Germline V gives CDR1 MNHEY, CDR2 SVGAGI. The germline V and J ends were trimmed by 4 bases and 8 bases, with 11 bases remaining between them. The CDR3 sequence is 12 residues long. The CDR3 here is CASSFTGMGYTF. Here the CDR3 DNA reads TGTGCCAGCAGTTTTACAGGGATGGGCTACACCTTC.

V gene TRBV9 combines with J gene TRBJ2-2; no definite D call. Germline V lookup: CDR1 SGDLS, CDR2 YYNGEE. The CDR3 totals 15 residues. Trimming left V 4 bases short and J 0 bases short, with 10 bases between. CDR3 nucleotide sequence: TGTGCCAGCAGCCCCTTTCCGGCGAACACCGGGGAGCTGTTTTTT. This encodes CASSPFPANTGELFF.

This rearrangement joins TRBV19 to TRBJ1-5, with 7 nucleotides matching TRBD1. The CDR3 has 13 amino acids. The J segment lost 7 bases and the V segment lost 6 bases, leaving 6 bases of the junction unmatched. Germline lookup yields CDR1 LNHDA and CDR2 SQIVND (reference sequence). CDR3 protein: CASSDRAQQPQHF. DNA for the CDR3: TGTGCCAGTAGCGACAGGGCACAACAGCCCCAGCATTTT. The full variable domain, with the rest looked up from reference TRBV19 and TRBJ1-5, is DGGITQSPKYLFRKEGQNVTLSCEQNLNHDAMYWYRQDPGQGLRLIYYSQIVNDFQKGDIAEGYSVSREKKESFPLTVTSAQKNPTAFYLCASSDRAQQPQHFGDGTRLSIL.

The rearrangement uses TRBV7-9 and TRBJ1-2; 8 nucleotides line up with TRBD1. Trimming at V came to 0 bases and at J to 0 bases, leaving 9 bases not matched to a gene. Per germline, CDR1 SEHNR and CDR2 FQNEAQ (reference sequence). The CDR3 has 18 residues. As DNA, the CDR3 is TGTGCCAGCAGCTTAGCAAGCCCAGGGGGCTTAGCTAACTATGGCTACACCTTC. The encoded protein is CASSLASPGGLANYGYTF.

The rearrangement joins TRBV2 to TRBJ1-5; D is ambiguous. The germline V and J ends were trimmed by 5 bases and 9 bases, with 17 bases remaining between them. This CDR3 has 14 amino acids. The germline gives CDR1 SNHLY, CDR2 FYNNEI. The CDR3 DNA is TGTGCCAGCAGTAAAGACGGGGATTTGCGGCCCCAGCATTTT. It specifies CASSKDGDLRPQHF.

The V call is TRBV23-1, the J call TRBJ1-4; D ambiguous. TRBV23-1 is placed among ORFs of uncertain function. V lost 0 bases to trimming and J lost 8 bases, with 10 bases between them. This CDR3 is built from 14 residues. The DNA of the CDR3 is TGCGCCAGCAGTCAATCTACTCTTTTGGAAAAACTGTTTTTT. It codes for CASSQSTLLEKLFF.

The rearrangement uses TRBV12-3 or TRBV12-4 and TRBJ1-1, with a tentative D call TRBD1 (5 bases). Trimming pared 6 bases from V and 5 bases from J, leaving 13 bases between. CDR3 length: 13 residues. Here the CDR3 DNA reads TGTGCCAGCAGCCGGGGGGGAAGGACTGAAGCTTTCTTT. Residues: CASSRGGRTEAFF.

This chain links TRBV15 with TRBJ1-1; 7 bases are a match to TRBD1. The CDR3 has 14 amino acids. Germline V CDR1 and CDR2: LNHNV, YYDKDF (reference sequence). V trimming: 9 bases; J trimming: 7 bases; junction bases outside the gene matches: 14. CDR3 nucleotides: TGTGCCACTTGGCTCGAGGGGGCATCGATTGAAGCTTTCTTT. This gives the protein CATWLEGASIEAFF.

A few counts support this clone. The chain links TRBV7-2 to TRBJ1-5; D unclear. CDR1 and CDR2 (germline): SGHTA, FQGNSA. Trimming took off 5 bases at V and 0 bases at J, with 8 bases between the two ends. The CDR3 runs 14 residues. The CDR3 sequence: CASSRTHSNQPQHF. Here the CDR3 DNA reads TGTGCCAGCAGCCGGACTCATAGCAATCAGCCCCAGCATTTT.